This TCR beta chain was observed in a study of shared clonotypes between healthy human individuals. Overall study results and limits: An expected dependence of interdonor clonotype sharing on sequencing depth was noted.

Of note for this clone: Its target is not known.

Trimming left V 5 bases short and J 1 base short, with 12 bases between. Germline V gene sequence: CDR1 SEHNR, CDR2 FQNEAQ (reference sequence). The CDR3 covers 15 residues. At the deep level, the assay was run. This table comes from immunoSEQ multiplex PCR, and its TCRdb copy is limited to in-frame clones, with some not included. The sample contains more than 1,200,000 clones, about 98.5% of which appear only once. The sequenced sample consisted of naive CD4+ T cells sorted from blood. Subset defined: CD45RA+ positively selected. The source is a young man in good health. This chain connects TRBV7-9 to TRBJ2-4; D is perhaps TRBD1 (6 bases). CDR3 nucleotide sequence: TGTGCCAGCAGCCGTTACAGGGAGGCCAAAAACATTCAGTACTTC. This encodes CASSRYREAKNIQYF.